This paragraph covers one T cell receptor beta chain sequence. Its antigen is unidentified. Germline V gene lookup returns CDR1 MDHEN and CDR2 SYDVKM. The CDR3 extends over 13 amino acids. V lost 11 bases, J lost 7 bases, and 18 bases lay in between. This sample stems from a study of early T cells in non-severe SARS-CoV-2 infection. Broader study findings: VDJdb matching favored anti-spike CD8 responses, missing private and CD4 specificities.

Individual cDNA molecules each received unique molecular identifiers attached to them. MiXCR, run by TCRdb on the 5' RACE reads, gives a single entry per CDR3 protein. In the table there are some 85,000 distinct CDR3 sequences, around 13% of which are singletons. The receptor was isolated from an adult who was a healthcare worker with PCR-confirmed SARS-CoV-2 infection or an uninfected control (not recorded which). The chain joins TRBV28 to TRBJ2-4; a possible D gene is TRBD1 (5 bases). The sample consisted of whole blood. The CDR3 protein is CAGSSGARNIQYF. CDR3 sequence (DNA): TGTGCCGGATCTAGTGGGGCCCGGAACATTCAGTACTTC.